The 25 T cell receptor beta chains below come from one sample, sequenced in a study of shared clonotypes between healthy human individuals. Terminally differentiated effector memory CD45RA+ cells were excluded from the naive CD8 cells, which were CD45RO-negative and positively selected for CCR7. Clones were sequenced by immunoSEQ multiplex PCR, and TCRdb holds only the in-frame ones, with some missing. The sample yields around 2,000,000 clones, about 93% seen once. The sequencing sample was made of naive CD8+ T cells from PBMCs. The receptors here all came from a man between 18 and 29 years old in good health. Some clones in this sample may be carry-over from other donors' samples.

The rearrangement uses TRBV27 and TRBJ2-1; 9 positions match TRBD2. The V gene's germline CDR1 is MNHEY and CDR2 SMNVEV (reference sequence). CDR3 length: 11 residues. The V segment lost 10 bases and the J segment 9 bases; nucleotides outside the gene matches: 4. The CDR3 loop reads CATRGGPEQFF. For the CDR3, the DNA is TGTGCCACGCGGGGGGGCCCTGAGCAGTTCTTC.

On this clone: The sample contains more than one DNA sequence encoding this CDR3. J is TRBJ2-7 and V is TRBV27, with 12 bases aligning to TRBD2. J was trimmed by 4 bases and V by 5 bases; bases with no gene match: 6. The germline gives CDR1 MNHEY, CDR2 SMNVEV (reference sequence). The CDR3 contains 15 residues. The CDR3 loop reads CASSPRLAGVYEQYF. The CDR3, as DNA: TGTGCCAGCAGTCCACGACTAGCGGGAGTGTACGAGCAGTACTTC.

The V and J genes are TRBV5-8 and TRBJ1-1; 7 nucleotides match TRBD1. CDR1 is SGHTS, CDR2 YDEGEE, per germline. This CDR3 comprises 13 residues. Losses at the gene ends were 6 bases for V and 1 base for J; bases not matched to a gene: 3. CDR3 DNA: TGTGCCAGCAAGGACAGGAGGAACACTGAAGCTTTCTTT. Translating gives CASKDRRNTEAFF.

CDR3 loop: CASSLKSGTGFSYEQYF. The CDR3 DNA is TGTGCCAGCAGCTTAAAATCCGGGACAGGATTTTCCTACGAGCAGTACTTC. The rearrangement uses TRBV5-6 and TRBJ2-7; 8 bases fit TRBD1. V trimming: 2 bases; J trimming: 1 base; junction bases outside the gene matches: 11. The CDR3 sequence is 17 residues long. Germline V gene lookup returns CDR1 SGHDT and CDR2 YYEEEE. Variable domain in full (rest from reference TRBV5-6 and TRBJ2-7): DAGVTQSPTHLIKTRGQQVTLRCSPKSGHDTVSWYQQALGQGPQFIFQYYEEEERQRGNFPDRFSGHQFPNYSSELNVNALLLGDSALYLCASSLKSGTGFSYEQYFGPGTRLTVT.

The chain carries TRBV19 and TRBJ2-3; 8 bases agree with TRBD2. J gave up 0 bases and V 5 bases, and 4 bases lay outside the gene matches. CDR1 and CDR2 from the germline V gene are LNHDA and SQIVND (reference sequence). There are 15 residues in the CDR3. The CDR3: CASSSQRESTDTQYF. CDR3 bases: TGTGCCAGTAGTTCGCAGCGGGAGAGCACAGATACGCAGTATTTT. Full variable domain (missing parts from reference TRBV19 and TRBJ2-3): DGGITQSPKYLFRKEGQNVTLSCEQNLNHDAMYWYRQDPGQGLRLIYYSQIVNDFQKGDIAEGYSVSREKKESFPLTVTSAQKNPTAFYLCASSSQRESTDTQYFGPGTRLTVL.

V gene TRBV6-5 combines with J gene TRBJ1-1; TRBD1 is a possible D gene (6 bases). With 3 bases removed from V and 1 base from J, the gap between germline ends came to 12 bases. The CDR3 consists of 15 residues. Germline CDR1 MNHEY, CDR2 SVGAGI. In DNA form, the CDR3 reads TGTGCCAGCAGTTATTTAAGACAGGCGAACACTGAAGCTTTCTTT. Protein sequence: CASSYLRQANTEAFF.

The CDR3 sequence is CASSIGGGIQYF. Here the CDR3 DNA reads TGTGCCAGTAGTATAGGAGGCGGCATTCAGTACTTC. The genes are TRBV19 and TRBJ2-4, with D uncertain. Germline CDR1 reads LNHDA; CDR2 reads SQIVND (reference sequence). The CDR3 spans 12 residues. V was trimmed by 1 base and J by 9 bases, leaving 7 bases between them.

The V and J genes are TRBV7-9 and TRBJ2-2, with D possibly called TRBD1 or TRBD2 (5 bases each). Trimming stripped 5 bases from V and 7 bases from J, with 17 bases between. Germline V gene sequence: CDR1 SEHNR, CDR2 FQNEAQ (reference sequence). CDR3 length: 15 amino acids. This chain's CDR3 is CASSARTGRSGELFF. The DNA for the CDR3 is TGTGCCAGCAGCGCGCGGACGGGGCGTAGCGGGGAGCTGTTTTTT. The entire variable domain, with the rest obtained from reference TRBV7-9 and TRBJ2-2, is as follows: DTGVSQNPRHKITKRGQNVTFRCDPISEHNRLYWYRQTLGQGPEFLTYFQNEAQLEKSRLLSDRFSAERPKGSFSTLEIQRTEQGDSAMYLCASSARTGRSGELFFGEGSRLTVL.

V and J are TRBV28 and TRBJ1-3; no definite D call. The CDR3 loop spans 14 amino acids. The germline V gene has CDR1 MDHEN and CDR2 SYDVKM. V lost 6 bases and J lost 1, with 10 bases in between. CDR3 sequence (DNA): TGTGCCAGCAGCCGGACTGTATCTGGAAACACCATATATTTT. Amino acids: CASSRTVSGNTIYF.

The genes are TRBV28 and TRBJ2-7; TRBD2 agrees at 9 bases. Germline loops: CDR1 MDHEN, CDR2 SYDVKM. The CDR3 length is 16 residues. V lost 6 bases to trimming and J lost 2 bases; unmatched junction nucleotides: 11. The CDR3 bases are TGTGCCAGCAGCGCCTTTAGCGGGAGCCTCACCTACGAGCAGTACTTC. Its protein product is CASSAFSGSLTYEQYF.

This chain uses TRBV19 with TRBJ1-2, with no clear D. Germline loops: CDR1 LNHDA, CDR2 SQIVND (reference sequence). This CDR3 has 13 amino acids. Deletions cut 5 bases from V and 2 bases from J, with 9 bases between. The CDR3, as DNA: TGTGCCAGTAGTCCCCCGGGGAACTATGGCTACACCTTC. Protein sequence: CASSPPGNYGYTF.

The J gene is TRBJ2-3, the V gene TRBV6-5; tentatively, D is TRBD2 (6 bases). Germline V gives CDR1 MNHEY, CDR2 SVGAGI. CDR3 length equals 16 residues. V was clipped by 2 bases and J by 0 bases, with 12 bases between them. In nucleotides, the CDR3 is TGTGCCAGCAGTTACGGGTTAGCGGCTAGCACAGATACGCAGTATTTT. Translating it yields CASSYGLAASTDTQYF.

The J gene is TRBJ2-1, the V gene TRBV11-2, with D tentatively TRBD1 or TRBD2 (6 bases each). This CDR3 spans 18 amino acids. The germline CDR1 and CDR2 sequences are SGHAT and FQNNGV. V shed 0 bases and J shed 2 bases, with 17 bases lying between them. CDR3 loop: CASSLDYPLEGAYNEQFF. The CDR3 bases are TGTGCCAGCAGCTTAGATTATCCCTTGGAGGGGGCCTACAATGAGCAGTTCTTC.

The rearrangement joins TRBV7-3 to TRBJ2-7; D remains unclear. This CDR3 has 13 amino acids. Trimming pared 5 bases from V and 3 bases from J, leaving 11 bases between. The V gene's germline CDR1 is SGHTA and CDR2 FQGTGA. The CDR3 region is CASSVGPSYEQYF. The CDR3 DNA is TGTGCCAGCAGCGTGGGCCCGAGCTACGAGCAGTACTTC.

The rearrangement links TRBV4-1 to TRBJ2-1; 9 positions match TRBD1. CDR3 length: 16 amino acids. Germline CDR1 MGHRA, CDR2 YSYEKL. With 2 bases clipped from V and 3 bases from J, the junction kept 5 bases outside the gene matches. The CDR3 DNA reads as TGCGCCAGCAGCCAATGGAGACAGGGGGTCTACAATGAGCAGTTCTTC. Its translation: CASSQWRQGVYNEQFF.

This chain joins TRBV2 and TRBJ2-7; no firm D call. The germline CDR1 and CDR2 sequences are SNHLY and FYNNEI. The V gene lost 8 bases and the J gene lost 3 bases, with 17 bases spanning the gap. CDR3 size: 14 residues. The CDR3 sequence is CASSPVLAHYEQYF. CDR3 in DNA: TGTGCCAGCTCCCCCGTTTTAGCCCACTACGAGCAGTACTTC.

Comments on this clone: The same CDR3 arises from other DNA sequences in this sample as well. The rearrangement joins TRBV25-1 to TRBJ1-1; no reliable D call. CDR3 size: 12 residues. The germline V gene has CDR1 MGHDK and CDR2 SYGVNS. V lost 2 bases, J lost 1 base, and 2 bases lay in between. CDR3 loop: CASSEGNTEAFF. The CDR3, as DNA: TGTGCCAGCAGTGAAGGGAACACTGAAGCTTTCTTT.

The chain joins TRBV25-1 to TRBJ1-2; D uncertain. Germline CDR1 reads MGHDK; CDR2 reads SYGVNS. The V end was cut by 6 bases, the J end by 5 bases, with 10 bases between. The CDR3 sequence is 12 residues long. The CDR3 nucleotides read TGTGCCAGCAGGGAACAGTTTTATGGCTACACCTTC. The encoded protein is CASREQFYGYTF.

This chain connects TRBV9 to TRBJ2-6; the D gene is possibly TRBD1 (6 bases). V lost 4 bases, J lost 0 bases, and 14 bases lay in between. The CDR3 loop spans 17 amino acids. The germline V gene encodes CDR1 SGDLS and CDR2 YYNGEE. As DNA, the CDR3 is TGTGCCAGCAGCCCCTCAGGGGCCCACTCTGGGGCCAACGTCCTGACTTTC. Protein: CASSPSGAHSGANVLTF.

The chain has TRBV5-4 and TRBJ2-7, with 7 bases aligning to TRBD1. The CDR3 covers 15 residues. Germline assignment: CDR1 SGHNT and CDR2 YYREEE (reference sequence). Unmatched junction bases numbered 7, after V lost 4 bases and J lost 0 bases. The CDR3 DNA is TGTGCCAGCAGCGACACCGGGACAGCCTCCTACGAGCAGTACTTC. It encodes CASSDTGTASYEQYF.

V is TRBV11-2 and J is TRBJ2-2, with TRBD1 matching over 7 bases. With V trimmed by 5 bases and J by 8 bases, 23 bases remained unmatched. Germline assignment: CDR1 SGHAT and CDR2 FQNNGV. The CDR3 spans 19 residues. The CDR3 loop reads CASSPAPGTEKGDAGELFF. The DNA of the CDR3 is TGTGCCAGCAGCCCAGCCCCCGGGACAGAAAAGGGGGACGCAGGGGAGCTGTTTTTT.

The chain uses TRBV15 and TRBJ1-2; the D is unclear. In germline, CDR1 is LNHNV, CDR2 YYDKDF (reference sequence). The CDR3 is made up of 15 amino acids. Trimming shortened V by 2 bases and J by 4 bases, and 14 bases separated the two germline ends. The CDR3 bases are TGTGCCACCAGCAGATCCTCACAGACGGGCTATGGCTACACCTTC. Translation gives CATSRSSQTGYGYTF.

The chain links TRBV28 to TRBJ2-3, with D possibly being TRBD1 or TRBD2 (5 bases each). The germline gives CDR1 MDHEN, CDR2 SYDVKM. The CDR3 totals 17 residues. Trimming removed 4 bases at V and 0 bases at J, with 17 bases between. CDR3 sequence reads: CASSSPMRGTSTDTQYF. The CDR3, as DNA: TGTGCCAGCAGTTCCCCCATGAGGGGTACTAGCACAGATACGCAGTATTTT.

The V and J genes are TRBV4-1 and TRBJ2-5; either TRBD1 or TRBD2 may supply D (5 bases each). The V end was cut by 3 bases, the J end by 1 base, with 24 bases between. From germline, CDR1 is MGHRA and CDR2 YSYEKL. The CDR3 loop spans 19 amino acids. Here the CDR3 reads CASSHKTGLLSPIQETQYF. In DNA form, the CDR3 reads TGCGCCAGCAGCCACAAAACGGGGCTCCTCTCTCCTATCCAAGAGACCCAGTACTTC.

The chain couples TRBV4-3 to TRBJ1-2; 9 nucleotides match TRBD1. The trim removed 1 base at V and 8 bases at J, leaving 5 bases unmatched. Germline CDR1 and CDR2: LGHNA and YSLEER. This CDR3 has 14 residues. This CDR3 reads CASSQGGTGPGYTF. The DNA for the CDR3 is TGCGCCAGCAGCCAAGGGGGGACAGGGCCAGGCTACACCTTC.